The clone carrying this T cell receptor (beta chain) was observed a handful of times. Its antigen is currently unknown. The data derive from a study of early T cells in non-severe SARS-CoV-2 infection. Study in general: Sequenced material consisted of bulk RNA (from unsorted whole blood), and chains were unpaired.

Findings and caveats of the study: In VDJdb matching, anti-spike CD8 responses were favored while private and CD4 specificities went missing.

The CDR3 has 14 amino acids. V was clipped by 0 bases and J by 1 base, with 7 bases between them. Germline-derived CDR1 and CDR2 are SGDLS and YYNGEE. The TCR library protocol attached unique molecular identifiers to the individual cDNA molecules. Via MiXCR, TCRdb re-called the 5' RACE reads, giving one row per CDR3 protein. The top ten clones hold more than 1.4% of a sample with roughly 20,000 distinct CDR3 sequences, 4% of them seen once. The chain recombines TRBV9 with TRBJ2-5; D remains unclear. Specimen: whole blood. The receptor was isolated from an adult who was a healthcare worker with PCR-confirmed SARS-CoV-2 infection or an uninfected control (not recorded which). Here the CDR3 reads CASSVEPIQETQYF. Here the CDR3 DNA reads TGTGCCAGCAGCGTAGAGCCGATCCAAGAGACCCAGTACTTC.